Presented here are 21 T cell receptor beta chains from one specimen sequenced in a study of blood T cells in healthy people across ages. A sample-barcoded 5' primer and a J-beta primer mix were used in a second PCR of roughly 7 to 12 cycles. TCRdb redid the calling of the 5' RACE reads with MiXCR, one entry per CDR3 protein. The sample yields over 750,000 distinct CDR3 sequences, roughly 25% seen once. The sample was also linked to a second study, of T cells of mothers and their children.

What was sequenced was blood. The receptors here all came from a boy younger than 18 in good health.

This chain links TRBV7-9 with TRBJ2-2, with TRBD2 matching over 9 bases. CDR3 length: 15 amino acids. V shed 2 bases, J shed 6 bases, and the junction held 4 bases outside the gene matches. Germline V gene lookup returns CDR1 SEHNR and CDR2 FQNEAQ (reference sequence). The DNA for the CDR3 is TGTGCCAGCAGCTTAATTGGCGGGGGGGCCGGGGAGCTGTTTTTT. Its protein product is CASSLIGGGAGELFF.

This clonotype was picked up a small number of times. CDR3 coding DNA: TGTGCCAGCAGCCCCGGGACTAGCGGGGATAGATGGGAGACCCAGTACTTC. Amino acid sequence: CASSPGTSGDRWETQYF. The rearrangement uses TRBV7-2 and TRBJ2-5; 13 bases map to TRBD2. J was trimmed by 5 bases and V by 5 bases; bases with no gene match: 11. This CDR3 is built from 17 residues. Germline assignment: CDR1 SGHTA and CDR2 FQGNSA.

The chain recombines TRBV28 with TRBJ2-7; 9 bases fit TRBD2. CDR3 length: 16 amino acids. Losses at the gene ends were 6 bases for V and 0 bases for J; bases not matched to a gene: 9. Looked up from germline, CDR1 is MDHEN and CDR2 is SYDVKM. The CDR3 DNA reads TGTGCCAGCAGCCTCGTGGCTAGCGGGGACTCCTACGAGCAGTACTTC. Translation: CASSLVASGDSYEQYF.

The table lists this clonotype with a few counts. The chain uses TRBV20-1 and TRBJ2-7; D unresolved. The CDR3 has 12 residues. Trimming pared 7 bases from V and 2 bases from J, leaving 12 bases between. Per germline, CDR1 DFQATT and CDR2 SNEGSKA (reference sequence). This CDR3 reads CSVRTAAYEQYF. The CDR3 DNA follows: TGCAGTGTTCGAACGGCAGCCTACGAGCAGTACTTC.

The chain uses TRBV7-8 and TRBJ1-5; tentative D call: TRBD1 (5 bases). There are 14 residues in the CDR3. The V gene lost 7 bases and the J gene lost 3 bases, with 13 bases spanning the gap. Germline V gene sequence: CDR1 SGHVS, CDR2 FQNEAQ. The CDR3 loop is CASTQGGYNQPQHF. CDR3 sequence (DNA): TGTGCCAGCACCCAGGGAGGGTACAATCAGCCCCAGCATTTT.

The rearrangement uses TRBV10-3 and TRBJ2-1; TRBD2 matches at 8 bases. Germline CDR1 and CDR2: ENHRY and SYGVKD. The CDR3 totals 15 residues. After removal of 0 bases from V and 8 bases from J, the junction contained 6 bases not matched to a gene. This CDR3 reads CAISESGGRTYEQFF. The CDR3 DNA follows: TGTGCCATCAGTGAGTCGGGCGGGAGGACCTATGAGCAGTTCTTC.

The chain has TRBV28 and TRBJ1-2, with no clear D. V was trimmed by 4 bases and J by 13 bases, leaving 13 bases between them. Per germline, CDR1 MDHEN and CDR2 SYDVKM. The CDR3 runs to 11 residues. For the CDR3, the DNA is TGTGCCAGCAGTTCGGACCGACCTTCCACCTTC. It yields the protein CASSSDRPSTF.

Comments on this clonotype: At one of its ends the junction is not consistent with the germline gene, which may arise from a read error. The rearrangement links TRBV25-1 to TRBJ1-2; D gene uncertain. The CDR3 length is 13 residues. Germline V gene lookup returns CDR1 MGHDK and CDR2 SYGVNS. CDR3 sequence: CTSSEYFHYGYTF. In nucleotides, the CDR3 is TGTACCAGCAGTGAATATTTCCACTATGGCTACACCTTC.

V usage is TRBV4-2 and J usage is TRBJ2-1, with TRBD2 as a possible D gene (7 bases). Judging by the DNA end, TRBJ2-5 fits better; the J call may be wrong. The CDR3 is 18 amino acids. In germline, CDR1 is LGHNA, CDR2 YNFKEQ. The CDR3 sequence is CASSPEREGIGGKETQYF. DNA of the CDR3: TGTGCCAGCAGCCCTGAGCGGGAAGGGATCGGGGGCAAAGAGACCCAGTACTTC.

The chain is built from TRBV27 and TRBJ2-7; 7 bases are a match to TRBD1. The V gene's germline CDR1 is MNHEY and CDR2 SMNVEV (reference sequence). Trimming removed 8 bases from V and 5 bases from J; junction bases left unmatched: 15. This CDR3 comprises 15 residues. For the CDR3, the DNA is TGTGCCAGCCGAATTCCGACAGGGTTGGGCGACGAGCAGTACTTC. It is translated as CASRIPTGLGDEQYF.

CDR3 residues: CASSQEPGDEQYF. CDR3 nucleotides: TGTGCCAGCAGCCAAGAACCCGGGGACGAGCAGTACTTC. The chain has TRBV4-2 and TRBJ2-7; D is possibly TRBD2 (5 bases). Trimming stripped 0 bases from V and 5 bases from J, with 8 bases between. Germline V gene data show CDR1 as LGHNA and CDR2 as YNFKEQ. The CDR3 totals 13 residues.

The rearrangement links TRBV2 to TRBJ1-2; weak D call: TRBD1 (6 bases). The CDR3 sequence is 11 residues long. Looked up from germline, CDR1 is SNHLY and CDR2 is FYNNEI. Trimming took off 7 bases at V and 10 bases at J, with 13 bases between the two ends. CDR3 loop: CASTRTELYTF. CDR3 in DNA: TGTGCCAGCACCCGGACAGAACTCTACACCTTC.

This chain connects TRBV4-2 to TRBJ2-1; no reliable D call. From germline, CDR1 is LGHNA and CDR2 YNFKEQ. Trimming took 2 bases from V and 0 from J, leaving 8 bases between them. This CDR3 has 15 amino acids. Here the CDR3 reads CASSQTLDSYNEQFF. In nucleotides, the CDR3 is TGTGCCAGCAGCCAAACTCTAGACTCCTACAATGAGCAGTTCTTC.

This clonotype was seen a handful of times. This chain links TRBV7-6 with TRBJ2-3, with 9 nucleotides matching TRBD2. With 2 bases clipped from V and 3 bases from J, the junction kept 6 bases outside the gene matches. The CDR3 sequence is 16 residues long. CDR1 and CDR2 from the germline V gene are SGHVS and FNYEAQ. The CDR3 coding sequence is TGTGCCAGCAGCTTATCTAGCGGGGTTCGGACAGATACGCAGTATTTT. This sequence encodes CASSLSSGVRTDTQYF.

The chain recombines TRBV12-3 or TRBV12-4 with TRBJ1-4; D is undetermined. This CDR3 comprises 13 residues. Trimming cost V 6 bases and J 5 bases, with 10 bases left between them. CDR3 sequence: CASRRAVNEKLFF. CDR3 bases: TGTGCCAGCAGAAGGGCAGTCAATGAAAAACTGTTTTTT.

The V gene is TRBV29-1, the J gene TRBJ1-3; TRBD1 is a possible D gene (6 bases). V lost 3 bases to trimming and J lost 0 bases, with 12 bases between them. Germline CDR1 SQVTM, CDR2 ANQGSEA. The CDR3 extends over 15 amino acids. The DNA for the CDR3 is TGCAGCGTTGACTTACAGGGAGGCTCTGGAAACACCATATATTTT. Translated, it gives CSVDLQGGSGNTIYF.

This chain links TRBV14 with TRBJ1-1; 7 bases map to TRBD1. The CDR3 has 15 residues. CDR1 and CDR2 from the germline V gene are SGHDN and FVKESK. The V gene end was trimmed by 2 bases and the J gene end by 5 bases; junction bases not matched to a gene: 8. The CDR3 DNA sequence: TGTGCCAGCAGCCAATTTACAGGGGAGGTTACTGAAGCTTTCTTT. Translating gives CASSQFTGEVTEAFF.

Concerning this clonotype itself: An end of the junction differs from the germline gene, which may be a read error. V usage is TRBV7-3 and J usage is TRBJ1-2; maybe TRBD1 (6 bases). The germline gives CDR1 SGHTA, CDR2 FQGTGA. The CDR3 is 15 residues long. In DNA form, the CDR3 reads TGTGCCGGCAGCCCGGGGACACCCTTTGGCTATGGCTACACCTTC. Its translation: CAGSPGTPFGYGYTF.

This clonotype has more than one count but fewer than ten. The chain joins TRBV9 to TRBJ2-3; D is unclear. CDR1 is SGDLS and CDR2 is YYNGEE in the germline V gene. V was clipped by 0 bases and J by 4 bases, with 9 bases between them. The CDR3 covers 14 residues. Here the CDR3 reads CASSVVDTPDTQYF. The CDR3 coding sequence is TGTGCCAGCAGCGTAGTCGACACCCCAGATACGCAGTATTTT.

The chain employs TRBV19 and TRBJ2-2; D ambiguous. The CDR3 has 12 residues. Trimming pared 4 bases from V and 6 bases from J, leaving 6 bases between. The germline V gene encodes CDR1 LNHDA and CDR2 SQIVND (reference sequence). CDR3 in amino acids: CASSKESGELFF. The CDR3 DNA reads TGTGCCAGTAGTAAGGAGTCCGGGGAGCTGTTTTTT. The full variable domain, in which reference TRBV19 and TRBJ2-2 provide the parts outside the CDR3, is DGGITQSPKYLFRKEGQNVTLSCEQNLNHDAMYWYRQDPGQGLRLIYYSQIVNDFQKGDIAEGYSVSREKKESFPLTVTSAQKNPTAFYLCASSKESGELFFGEGSRLTVL.

The chain employs TRBV4-3 and TRBJ2-5; 9 bases map to TRBD2. The tail of the sequence fits TRBJ2-1 better, so the J call may be wrong. The length of the CDR3 is 16 residues. CDR1 LGHNA and CDR2 YSLEER come from the germline V gene. CDR3 nucleotides: TGCGCCAGCAGCCAAGATGCGGGGGGGCCTGGCAATGAGCAGTTCTTC. Protein: CASSQDAGGPGNEQFF.